The 13 T cell receptor beta chains below all came from one sample that was sequenced in a study of T cells after yellow fever vaccination. TCRdb used MiXCR to reprocess the 5' RACE reads, holding one entry per CDR3 protein. The repertoire consists of some 670,000 distinct CDR3 sequences, with more than 9% occurring once and the leading ten covering just under 15%. Sequencing used PBMCs, obtained on the day of the yellow fever booster vaccination. The receptors stem from a man younger than 40 who received the YFV17D yellow fever vaccine.

The rearrangement links TRBV20-1 to TRBJ2-1; D gene unclear. Germline V gene data show CDR1 as DFQATT and CDR2 as SNEGSKA (reference sequence). The V gene lost 6 bases and the J gene lost 5 bases, with 23 bases spanning the gap. This CDR3 has 16 residues. The CDR3 DNA reads TGCAGTGCCTCTGCCACCCAGTCTGGGGTGGACAATGAGCAGTTCTTC. As protein: CSASATQSGVDNEQFF.

The chain uses TRBV15 and TRBJ2-1, with TRBD2 identical over 11 bases. V lost 3 bases, J lost 9 bases, and 7 bases stayed unmatched. The CDR3 consists of 15 residues. From germline, CDR1 is LNHNV and CDR2 YYDKDF (reference sequence). CDR3 nucleotides: TGTGCCACCAGCAGTAGACTAGCGGGGCAGGGTGAGCAGTTCTTC. This translates into CATSSRLAGQGEQFF. Full variable domain (missing parts from reference TRBV15 and TRBJ2-1): DAMVIQNPRYQVTQFGKPVTLSCSQTLNHNVMYWYQQKSSQAPKLLFHYYDKDFNNEADTPDNFQSRRPNTSFCFLDIRSPGLGDTAMYLCATSSRLAGQGEQFFGPGTRLTVL.

This chain joins TRBV2 and TRBJ2-3; D may match TRBD1 or TRBD2 (5 bases each). This CDR3 spans 14 amino acids. Between the trimmed V and J ends, which lost 6 bases and 0 bases, there was a span of 10 bases. Germline assignment: CDR1 SNHLY and CDR2 FYNNEI. This CDR3 reads CASRRGPSTDTQYF. The DNA of the CDR3 is TGTGCCAGCAGGAGGGGCCCTAGCACAGATACGCAGTATTTT.

The chain links TRBV7-9 to TRBJ2-5, with 7 bases aligning to TRBD1. The V gene's germline CDR1 is SEHNR and CDR2 FQNEAQ (reference sequence). Losses at the gene ends were 3 bases for V and 4 bases for J; bases not matched to a gene: 8. This CDR3 is 15 amino acids long. The CDR3 DNA reads as TGTGCCAGCAGCTTCCACCTGACAGGGCCAGAGACCCAGTACTTC. Amino acids: CASSFHLTGPETQYF.

This clonotype has just a few counts. This chain connects TRBV20-1 to TRBJ2-4; D may match TRBD1 or TRBD2 (5 bases each). The germline V gene encodes CDR1 DFQATT and CDR2 SNEGSKA (reference sequence). The length of the CDR3 is 13 residues. V was cut by 5 bases and J by 0 bases, with 8 bases left in between. CDR3 bases: TGCAGTGCTGGGACGGGAGCCAAAAACATTCAGTACTTC. It translates to CSAGTGAKNIQYF.

This clonotype occurred many times. The chain combines TRBV20-1 with TRBJ1-5; the match to TRBD1 covers 7 bases. The V gene end was trimmed by 1 base and the J gene end by 2 bases; junction bases not matched to a gene: 5. Germline-derived CDR1 and CDR2 are DFQATT and SNEGSKA (reference sequence). The CDR3 has 15 amino acids. The CDR3 region has the DNA TGCAGTGCTAGAGGGGCAGGGGGACGCAATCAGCCCCAGCATTTT. Its protein product is CSARGAGGRNQPQHF.

This clonotype showed up just a few times. V and J are TRBV5-1 and TRBJ2-1; 7 bases line up with TRBD2. The CDR3 totals 16 residues. Germline V gene sequence: CDR1 SGHRS, CDR2 YFSETQ. Trimming took 4 bases from V and 7 from J; bases not matched to a gene: 14. CDR3 nucleotides: TGCGCCAGCAGCCTTGGACTAGTTCGAATAATAAATGAGCAGTTCTTC. Amino acids: CASSLGLVRIINEQFF.

This clonotype was seen more than once but under ten times. The V gene is TRBV20-1, the J gene TRBJ2-5, with 8 nucleotides matching TRBD2. The J segment lost 4 bases and the V segment lost 3 bases, leaving 10 bases of the junction unmatched. This CDR3 contains 15 residues. Germline assignment: CDR1 DFQATT and CDR2 SNEGSKA (reference sequence). CDR3 amino acids: CSASGAGGISETQYF. In DNA form, the CDR3 reads TGCAGTGCTAGCGGCGCGGGAGGTATTTCAGAGACCCAGTACTTC.

The rearrangement uses TRBV20-1 and TRBJ1-1, with D maybe TRBD1 (5 bases). The CDR3 sequence is 14 residues long. V was clipped by 5 bases and J by 5 bases, with 18 bases between them. Germline V gene lookup returns CDR1 DFQATT and CDR2 SNEGSKA (reference sequence). The CDR3 coding sequence is TGCAGTGCTTCCCCTCAGGGAGGGGAAACTGAAGCTTTCTTT. This sequence encodes CSASPQGGETEAFF.

This clonotype was found a few times. V is TRBV28 and J is TRBJ2-3; D may be TRBD1 (5 bases). The CDR3 sequence is 16 residues long. V lost 7 bases and J 0 bases, leaving 17 bases between the germline ends. Germline CDR1 and CDR2: MDHEN and SYDVKM. The CDR3 protein is CASTPSGQGSTDTQYF. In DNA, the CDR3 is TGTGCCAGCACCCCCTCGGGTCAGGGAAGCACAGATACGCAGTATTTT.

This clonotype has just a few counts. DNA for the CDR3: TGTGCCTGGAACCGGGACAGGGGCTACGAGCAGTACTTC. Translation: CAWNRDRGYEQYF. The chain carries TRBV30 and TRBJ2-7; 10 bases are shared with TRBD1. The CDR3 is made up of 13 amino acids. In germline, CDR1 is GTSNPN, CDR2 SVGIG (reference sequence). Losses at the gene ends were 4 bases for V and 3 bases for J; bases not matched to a gene: 3.

The CDR3 DNA reads TGTGCCACCCGGGCCTTCTTCTACAATGAGCAGTTCTTC. Translating it yields CATRAFFYNEQFF. This chain links TRBV6-2 or TRBV6-3 with TRBJ2-1, with unresolved D. Between the trimmed V and J ends, which lost 10 bases and 3 bases, there was a span of 13 bases. Germline CDR1 reads MNHEY; CDR2 reads SVGEGT. There are 13 residues in the CDR3.

This clonotype has only a few counts. This sequence joins TRBV20-1 and TRBJ2-7; 13 bases are a match to TRBD2. The CDR3 runs to 17 residues. V lost 0 bases to trimming and J lost 0 bases; unmatched junction nucleotides: 5. Germline V gives CDR1 DFQATT, CDR2 SNEGSKA (reference sequence). The CDR3 reads CSAREYRTSGSSYEQYF. For the CDR3, the DNA is TGCAGTGCTAGAGAGTACCGGACTAGCGGGAGCTCCTACGAGCAGTACTTC.